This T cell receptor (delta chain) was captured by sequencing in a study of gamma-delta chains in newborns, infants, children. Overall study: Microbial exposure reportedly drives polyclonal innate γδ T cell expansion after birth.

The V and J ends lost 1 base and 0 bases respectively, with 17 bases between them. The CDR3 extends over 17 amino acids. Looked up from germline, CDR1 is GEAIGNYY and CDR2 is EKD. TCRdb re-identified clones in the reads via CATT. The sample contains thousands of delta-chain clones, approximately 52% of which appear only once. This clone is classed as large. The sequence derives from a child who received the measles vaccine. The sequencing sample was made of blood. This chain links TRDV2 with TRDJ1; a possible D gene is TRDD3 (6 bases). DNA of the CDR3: TGTGCCTGTGACACAGTGGGGGCTATAGGGAACACCGATAAACTCATCTTT. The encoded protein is CACDTVGAIGNTDKLIF.